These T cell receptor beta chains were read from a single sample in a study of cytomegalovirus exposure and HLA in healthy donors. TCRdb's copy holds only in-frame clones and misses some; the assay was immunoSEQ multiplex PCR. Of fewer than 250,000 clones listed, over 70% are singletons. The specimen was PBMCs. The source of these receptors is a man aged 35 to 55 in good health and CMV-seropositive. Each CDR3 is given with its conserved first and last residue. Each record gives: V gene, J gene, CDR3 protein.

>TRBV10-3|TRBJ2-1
CAIRGRETGNEQFF
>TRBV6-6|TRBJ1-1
CASSSSGDWGTEAFF
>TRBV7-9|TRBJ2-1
CASSQPGGEQFF
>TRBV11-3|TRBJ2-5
CASSSEGGLAGKETQYF
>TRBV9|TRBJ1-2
CASSVDLSNYGYTF
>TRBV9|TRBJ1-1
CASSPETGIAEAFF
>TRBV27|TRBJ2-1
CASGGLWDNEQFF
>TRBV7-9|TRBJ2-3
CASSLEGTADTQYF
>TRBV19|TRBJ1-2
CASQSPPMGYTF
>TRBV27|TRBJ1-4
CASSFRTDNEKLFF
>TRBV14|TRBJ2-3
CASRRQGTDTQYF
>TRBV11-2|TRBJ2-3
CASSLGALAGIDTQYF
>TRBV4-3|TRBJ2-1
CASSQNWAGRDNEQFF
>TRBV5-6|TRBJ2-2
CASSLGREFRELFF
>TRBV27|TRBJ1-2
CASSLGGHYGYTF
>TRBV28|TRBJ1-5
CASSIVGRPNYEQPQHF
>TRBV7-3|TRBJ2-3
CASRRLESDTQYF
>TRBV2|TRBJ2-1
CASMSRGDEQFF
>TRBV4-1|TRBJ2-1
CASSQDIPVYNEQFF
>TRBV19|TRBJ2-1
CASSTSGKSWNEQFF
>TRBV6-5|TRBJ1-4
CASSIVRRSNEKLFF
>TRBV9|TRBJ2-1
CASSVGLAGGSYNEQFF
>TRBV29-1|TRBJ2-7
CTDLTAAYEQYF
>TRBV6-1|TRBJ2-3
CASRPGGTDTQYF
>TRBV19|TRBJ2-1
CASSIGAPARYNEQFF
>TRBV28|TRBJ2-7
CASRPPQGIPYEQYF
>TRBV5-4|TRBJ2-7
CASSLEVQGAEQYF
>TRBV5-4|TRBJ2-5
CASSRAAGQETQYF
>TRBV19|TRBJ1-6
CASSTGTGDNSPLHF
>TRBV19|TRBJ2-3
CASKSGTGQPDTQYF
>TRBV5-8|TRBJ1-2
CASSWSGGYGYTF
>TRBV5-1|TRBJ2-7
CASSLGTSVYEQYF
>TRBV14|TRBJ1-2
CASSVGTPGRYTF
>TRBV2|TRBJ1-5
CASSGQGAVQPQHF
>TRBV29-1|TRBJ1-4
CSVEDGQGGEKLFF
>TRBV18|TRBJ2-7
CASSPGLAGVTYEQYF
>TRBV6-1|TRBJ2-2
CASTKGQVDTGELFF
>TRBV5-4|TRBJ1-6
CASSLGQGVSSPLHF
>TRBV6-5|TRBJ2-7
CASTSGQYEQYF
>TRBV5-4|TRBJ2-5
CASSLDQRQETQYF
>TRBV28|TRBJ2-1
CASTDSSYNEQFF
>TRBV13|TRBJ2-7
CASSPRRGEQYF
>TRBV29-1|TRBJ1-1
CSGLGQMNTEAFF
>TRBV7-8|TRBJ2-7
CASSPPRGGGSYEQYF
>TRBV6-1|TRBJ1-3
CASSGTGHLSGNTIYF
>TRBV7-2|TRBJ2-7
CASSRGRTASYEQYF
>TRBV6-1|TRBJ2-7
CASRLTGLIYEQYF
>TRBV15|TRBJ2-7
CATSRDPLQGAYEQYF
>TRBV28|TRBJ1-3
CASRGGGAGNTIYF
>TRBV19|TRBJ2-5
CASSDRAVETQYF
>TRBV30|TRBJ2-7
CAWKGQGRSYEQYF
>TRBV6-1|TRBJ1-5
CAGDRDSNQPQHF